This TCR beta chain came from a study of T cells after yellow fever vaccination. Study overall: Where fractions had low cell numbers, libraries were prepared from them with the SMART-Seq v4 Ultra Low Input RNA kit.

This clonotype was counted between two and nine times. Its target is not known. Using its own MiXCR run on the 5' RACE reads, TCRdb lists one record per CDR3 protein. This table has some 560,000 distinct CDR3 sequences, about 17% appearing once. Whole-study findings and limits: Abundant contaminating clonotypes from the bulk population could appear in FACS-sorted repertoires. There was a small share of clonotypes that showed up in both the CD4 and CD8 compartments.

This CDR3 has 12 residues. Germline V gives CDR1 SGHAT, CDR2 FQNNGV. Trimming pared 7 bases from V and 6 bases from J, leaving 13 bases between. The TCR sequence derives from a man younger than 35 who received the YFV17D yellow fever vaccine. V is TRBV11-2 and J is TRBJ2-7, with D tentatively TRBD2 (6 bases). This specimen was PBMCs, taken less than 6 days after the first yellow fever vaccination. CDR3 region: CASTSRRGEQYF. Here the CDR3 DNA reads TGTGCCAGCACCTCTCGGCGGGGCGAGCAGTACTTC.